The present entry profiles one T cell receptor beta chain with its context. This clone was seen more than once but under ten times. Its binding antigen is unknown. Base-call qualities are not available, and no considerably larger clone is one nucleotide away. The immunoSEQ Assay, a bias-controlled multiplex PCR, was used to amplify TCRbeta CDR3 regions from genomic DNA. In the authors' own workflow: The number of nucleated cells in each sample was estimated from the amplification of reference gene primers within the assay. To quantify the absolute abundance of each unique TCRbeta CDR3 rearrangement, sequence reads were collapsed and filtered. Productive Simpson clonality was computed per sample as the square root of Simpson's diversity index over productive rearrangements. Sourced from immuneACCESS, this table was stored by TCRdb with only in-frame sequences that have V and J called. A share of the clones is absent; for the studies checked, an unresolved V gene accounts for under half, and the remainder has no known explanation. V, J and clone size reflect that table, while D and trimming were determined from the DNA. In all, the sample holds over 250,000 clones, and approximately 86% of those were seen once. The ten largest clones capture under 3% of the sample.

The data originate from a study of blood T cell repertoires in COVID-19 (dated by TCRdb to the early 2020s). About the investigation overall: Samples covering the acute and convalescent phases of COVID-19 were provided by collaborators in the United States, Italy and Spain. Nearly every sample came with metadata listing a de-identified subject ID, COVID-19 status, age in years and sex. Where available, HLA class I and class II types were taken from metadata supplied by the sample provider and were not determined by assay-based typing. Subjects who had been exposed to COVID-19, were actively infected with it, or had recovered from it provided the deeply sampled blood TCRbeta repertoires that made up the dataset. Samples were obtained from the ongoing ImmuneRACE study (first 160 participants) and from 1,254 subjects provided by 6 global collaborators. The material from the prospective study consisted of cDNA or gDNA derived from T cells, B-cell-depleted T cells, or PBMCs. The repertoires were released in a freely available public database intended as a resource for research on the immune response to SARS-CoV-2. General conclusions and limits of the study: The quantity of clinical and demographic metadata differed by source and by participant and was supplied without curation.

In the prospective study, participants were roughly 18 to 89 years old, resided in about two dozen geographic areas of the United States, and were enrolled through a virtual design. To assign participants to cohorts, the prospective study relied on clinical history that participants themselves reported in a screening survey and a study questionnaire. For ImmuneRACE Cohort 3, a participant was defined as recovered based on two consecutive negative NP/OP PCR tests, clearance by a healthcare professional, or resolution of symptoms. Each participant in the prospective study had whole blood, serum and a nasopharyngeal or oropharyngeal swab collected by mobile phlebotomists. Over a roughly 2-month period, participants in the prospective study had the option of providing additional blood draws and questionnaires. Before DNA extraction, prospective study blood samples were shipped either frozen or at room temperature.

The TCR sequence derives from a woman in her late teens or twenties who had recovered from COVID-19. Sequenced sample: PBMCs or T cells enriched from blood (not recorded which).

The CDR3 amino acid sequence is: CASSFMWGQQFNQPQHF. The bases are TGTGCCAGCAGTTTTATGTGGGGACAGCAGTTCAATCAGCCCCAGCATTTT. The chain links TRBV28 with TRBJ1-5, with TRBD1 identical over 7 junction bases. Unmatched junction bases come to 11, with V trimmed by 3 bases and J by 3 bases. CDR1 is given as MDHEN and CDR2 as SYDVKM, both from the germline V gene. Including cysteine and phenylalanine, the CDR3 has 17 amino acids. Of the read, only the CDR3 DNA is kept; its 51 bases are in frame from base 1.